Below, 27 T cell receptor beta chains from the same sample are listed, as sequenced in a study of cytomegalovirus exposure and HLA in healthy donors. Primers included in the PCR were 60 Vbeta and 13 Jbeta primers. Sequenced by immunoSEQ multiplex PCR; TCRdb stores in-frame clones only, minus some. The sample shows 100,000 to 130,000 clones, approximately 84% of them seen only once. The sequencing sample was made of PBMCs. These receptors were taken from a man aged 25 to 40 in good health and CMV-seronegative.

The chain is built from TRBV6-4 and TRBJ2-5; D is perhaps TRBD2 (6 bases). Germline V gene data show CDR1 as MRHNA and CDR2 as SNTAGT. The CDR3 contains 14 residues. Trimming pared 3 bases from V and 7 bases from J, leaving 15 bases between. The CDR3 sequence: CASSEGRNRGTQYF. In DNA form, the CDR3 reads TGTGCCAGCAGTGAGGGGAGGAATAGAGGGACCCAGTACTTC.

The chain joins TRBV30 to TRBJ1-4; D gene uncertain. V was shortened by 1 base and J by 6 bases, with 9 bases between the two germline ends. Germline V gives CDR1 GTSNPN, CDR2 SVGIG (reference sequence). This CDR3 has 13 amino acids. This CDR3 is CAWSGGMHEKLFF. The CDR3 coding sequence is TGTGCCTGGAGTGGAGGGATGCATGAAAAACTGTTTTTT.

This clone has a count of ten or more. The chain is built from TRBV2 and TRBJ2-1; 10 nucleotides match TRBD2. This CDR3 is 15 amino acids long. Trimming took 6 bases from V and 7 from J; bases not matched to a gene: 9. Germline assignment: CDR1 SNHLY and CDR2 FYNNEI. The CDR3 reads CASREREGLGNEQFF. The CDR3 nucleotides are TGTGCCAGCAGGGAGCGGGAGGGCCTGGGGAATGAGCAGTTCTTC.

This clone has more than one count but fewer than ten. CDR3 nucleotide sequence: TGCGCCAGCAGCCCGTTAACGGCGGGACCTGAAGCTTTCTTT. Protein product: CASSPLTAGPEAFF. The chain recombines TRBV5-1 with TRBJ1-1; TRBD1 might be the D (5 bases). Trimming shortened V by 4 bases and J by 6 bases, and 16 bases separated the two germline ends. This CDR3 has 14 amino acids. Germline V gene lookup returns CDR1 SGHRS and CDR2 YFSETQ.

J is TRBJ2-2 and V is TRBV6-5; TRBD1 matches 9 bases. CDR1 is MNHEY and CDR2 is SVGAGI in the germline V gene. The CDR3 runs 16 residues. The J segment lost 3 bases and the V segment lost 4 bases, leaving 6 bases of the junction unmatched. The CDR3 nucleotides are TGTGCCAGCAGTTTTACAGGGGGCGGTCACACCGGGGAGCTGTTTTTT. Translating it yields CASSFTGGGHTGELFF.

The chain's CDR3 is CASSRGTSDTDTQYF. The CDR3 nucleotides are TGCGCCAGCAGCCGCGGGACTAGCGACACAGATACGCAGTATTTT. V and J are TRBV4-1 and TRBJ2-3; 10 nucleotides align to TRBD2. The CDR3 contains 15 residues. J lost 2 bases, V lost 4 bases, and 3 bases had no gene match. Per the germline V gene, CDR1 is MGHRA and CDR2 is YSYEKL.

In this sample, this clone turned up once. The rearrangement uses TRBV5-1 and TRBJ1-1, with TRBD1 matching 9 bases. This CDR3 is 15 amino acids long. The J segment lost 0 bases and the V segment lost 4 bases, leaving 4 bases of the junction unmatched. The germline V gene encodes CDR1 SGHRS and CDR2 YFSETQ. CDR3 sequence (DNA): TGCGCCAGCAGCCAAGGACAGGGGATGAACACTGAAGCTTTCTTT. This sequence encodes CASSQGQGMNTEAFF.

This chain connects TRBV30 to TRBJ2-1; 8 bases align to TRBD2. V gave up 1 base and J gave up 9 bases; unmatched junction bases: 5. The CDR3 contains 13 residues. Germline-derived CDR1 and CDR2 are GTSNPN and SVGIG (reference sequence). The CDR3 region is CAWSGILAGEQFF. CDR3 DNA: TGTGCCTGGAGTGGAATCCTAGCGGGTGAGCAGTTCTTC.

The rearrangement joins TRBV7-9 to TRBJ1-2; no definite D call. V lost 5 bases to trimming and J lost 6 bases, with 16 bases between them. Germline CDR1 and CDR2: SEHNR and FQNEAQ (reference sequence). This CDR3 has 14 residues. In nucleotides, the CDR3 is TGTGCCAGCAGCCCCACCGAGACATTAAATGGCTACACCTTC. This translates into CASSPTETLNGYTF.

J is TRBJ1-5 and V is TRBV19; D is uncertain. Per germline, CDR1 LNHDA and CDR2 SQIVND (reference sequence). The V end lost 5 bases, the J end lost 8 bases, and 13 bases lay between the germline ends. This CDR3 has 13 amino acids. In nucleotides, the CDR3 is TGTGCCAGTAGTTCAGGAGGGCAGGAGCCCCAGCATTTT. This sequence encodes CASSSGGQEPQHF.

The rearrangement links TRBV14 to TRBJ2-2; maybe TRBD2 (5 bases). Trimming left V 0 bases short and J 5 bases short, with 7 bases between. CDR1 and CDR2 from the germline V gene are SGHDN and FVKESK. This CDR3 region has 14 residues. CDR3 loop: CASSQETGTGELFF. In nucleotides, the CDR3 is TGTGCCAGCAGCCAAGAAACGGGAACCGGGGAGCTGTTTTTT.

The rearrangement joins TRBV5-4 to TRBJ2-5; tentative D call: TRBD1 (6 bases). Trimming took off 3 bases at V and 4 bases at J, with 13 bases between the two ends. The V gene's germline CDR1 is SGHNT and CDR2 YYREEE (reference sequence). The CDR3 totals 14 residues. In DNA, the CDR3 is TGTGCCAGCAGCTCTCTTCAGGGGCGAGAGACCCAGTACTTC. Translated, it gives CASSSLQGRETQYF.

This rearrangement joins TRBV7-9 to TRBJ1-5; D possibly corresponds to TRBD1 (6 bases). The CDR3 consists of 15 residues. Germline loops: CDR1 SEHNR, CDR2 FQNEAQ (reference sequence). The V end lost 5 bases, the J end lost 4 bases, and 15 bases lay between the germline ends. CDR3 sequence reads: CASSRGEDRNQPQHF. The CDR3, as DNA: TGTGCCAGCAGCCGGGGTGAGGACAGAAATCAGCCCCAGCATTTT.

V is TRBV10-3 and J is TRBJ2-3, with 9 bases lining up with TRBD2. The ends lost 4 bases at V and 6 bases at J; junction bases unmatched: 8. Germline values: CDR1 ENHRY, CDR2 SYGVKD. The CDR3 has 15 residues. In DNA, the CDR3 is TGTGCCATCAGTGGGGGGCTAGCGGGATGGGATACGCAGTATTTT. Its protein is CAISGGLAGWDTQYF.

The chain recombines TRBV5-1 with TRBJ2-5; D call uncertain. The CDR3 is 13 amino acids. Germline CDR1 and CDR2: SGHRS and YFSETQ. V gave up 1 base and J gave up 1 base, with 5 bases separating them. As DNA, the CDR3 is TGCGCCAGCAGCTTGCCTCCCCAAGAGACCCAGTACTTC. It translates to CASSLPPQETQYF.

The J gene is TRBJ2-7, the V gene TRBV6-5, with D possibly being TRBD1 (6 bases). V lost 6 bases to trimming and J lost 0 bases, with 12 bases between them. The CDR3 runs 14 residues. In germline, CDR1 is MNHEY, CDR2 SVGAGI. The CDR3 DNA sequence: TGTGCCAGCAGAGAGACAGGATTCTCCTACGAGCAGTACTTC. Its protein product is CASRETGFSYEQYF.

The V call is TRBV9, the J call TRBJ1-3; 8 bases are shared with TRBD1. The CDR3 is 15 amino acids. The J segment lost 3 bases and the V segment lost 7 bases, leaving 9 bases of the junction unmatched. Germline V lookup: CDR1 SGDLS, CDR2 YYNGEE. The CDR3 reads CASADNTGGGNTIYF. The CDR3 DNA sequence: TGTGCCAGCGCCGACAATACAGGGGGTGGAAACACCATATATTTT.

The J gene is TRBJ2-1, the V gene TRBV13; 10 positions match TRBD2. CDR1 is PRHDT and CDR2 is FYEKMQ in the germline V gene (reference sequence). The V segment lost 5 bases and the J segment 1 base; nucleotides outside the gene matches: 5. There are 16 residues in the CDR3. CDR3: CASSPSGGRSYNEQFF. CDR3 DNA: TGTGCCAGCAGCCCTAGCGGGGGCCGATCCTACAATGAGCAGTTCTTC.

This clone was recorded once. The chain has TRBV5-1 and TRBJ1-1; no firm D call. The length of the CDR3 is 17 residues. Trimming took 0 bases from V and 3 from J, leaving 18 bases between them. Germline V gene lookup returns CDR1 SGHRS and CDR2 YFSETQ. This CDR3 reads CASSLVFRAQRDTEAFF. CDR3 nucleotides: TGCGCCAGCAGCTTGGTTTTTCGGGCCCAGAGGGACACTGAAGCTTTCTTT.

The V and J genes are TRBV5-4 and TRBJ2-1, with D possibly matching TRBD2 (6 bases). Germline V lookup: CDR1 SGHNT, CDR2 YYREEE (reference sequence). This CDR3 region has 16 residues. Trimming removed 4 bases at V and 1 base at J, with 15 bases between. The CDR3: CASSHIHGGSYNEQFF. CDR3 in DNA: TGTGCCAGCAGCCACATCCACGGAGGGTCCTACAATGAGCAGTTCTTC.

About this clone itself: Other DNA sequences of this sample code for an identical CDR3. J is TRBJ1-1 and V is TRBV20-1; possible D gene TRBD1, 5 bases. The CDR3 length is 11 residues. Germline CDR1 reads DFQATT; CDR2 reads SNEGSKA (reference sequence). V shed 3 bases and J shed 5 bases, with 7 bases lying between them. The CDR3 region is CSARAGTEAFF. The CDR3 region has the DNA TGCAGTGCTAGGGCAGGGACTGAAGCTTTCTTT.

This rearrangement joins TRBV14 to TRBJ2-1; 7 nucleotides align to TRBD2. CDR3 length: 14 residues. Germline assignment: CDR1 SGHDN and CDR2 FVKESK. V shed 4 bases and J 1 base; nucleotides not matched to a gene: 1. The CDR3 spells CASSRGGSYNEQFF. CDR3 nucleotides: TGTGCCAGCAGCCGGGGGGGGTCCTACAATGAGCAGTTCTTC.

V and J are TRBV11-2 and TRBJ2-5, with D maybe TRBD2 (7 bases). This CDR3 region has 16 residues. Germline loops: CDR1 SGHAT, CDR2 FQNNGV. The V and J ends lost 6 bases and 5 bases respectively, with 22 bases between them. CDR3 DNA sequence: TGTGCCAGCAGTCGAAGGGGGGGGGAGGTCTCTGAGACCCAGTACTTC. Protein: CASSRRGGEVSETQYF.

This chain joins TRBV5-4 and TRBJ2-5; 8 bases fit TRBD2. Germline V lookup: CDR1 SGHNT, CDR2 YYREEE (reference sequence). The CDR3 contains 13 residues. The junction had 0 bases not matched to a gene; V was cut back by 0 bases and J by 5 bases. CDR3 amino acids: CASSLAGGETQYF. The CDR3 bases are TGTGCCAGCAGCTTGGCGGGGGGGGAGACCCAGTACTTC.

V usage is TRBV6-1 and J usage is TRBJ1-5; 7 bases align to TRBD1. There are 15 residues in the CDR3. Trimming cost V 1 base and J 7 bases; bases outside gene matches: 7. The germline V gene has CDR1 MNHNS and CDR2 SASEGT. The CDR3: CASSEVVGGRQPQHF. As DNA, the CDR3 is TGTGCCAGCAGTGAAGTTGTAGGGGGCAGGCAGCCCCAGCATTTT.

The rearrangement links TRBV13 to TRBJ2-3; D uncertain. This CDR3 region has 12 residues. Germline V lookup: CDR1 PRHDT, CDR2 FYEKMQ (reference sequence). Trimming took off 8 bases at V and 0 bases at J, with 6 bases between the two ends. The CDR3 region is CASGHSTDTQYF. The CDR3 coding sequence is TGTGCCAGCGGGCACAGCACAGATACGCAGTATTTT.

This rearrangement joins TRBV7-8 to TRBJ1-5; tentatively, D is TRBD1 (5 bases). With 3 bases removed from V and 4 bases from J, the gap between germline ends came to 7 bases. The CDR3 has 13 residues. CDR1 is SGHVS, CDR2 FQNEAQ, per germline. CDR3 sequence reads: CASSFGGNQPQHF. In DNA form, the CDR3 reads TGTGCCAGCAGCTTCGGGGGGAATCAGCCCCAGCATTTT.